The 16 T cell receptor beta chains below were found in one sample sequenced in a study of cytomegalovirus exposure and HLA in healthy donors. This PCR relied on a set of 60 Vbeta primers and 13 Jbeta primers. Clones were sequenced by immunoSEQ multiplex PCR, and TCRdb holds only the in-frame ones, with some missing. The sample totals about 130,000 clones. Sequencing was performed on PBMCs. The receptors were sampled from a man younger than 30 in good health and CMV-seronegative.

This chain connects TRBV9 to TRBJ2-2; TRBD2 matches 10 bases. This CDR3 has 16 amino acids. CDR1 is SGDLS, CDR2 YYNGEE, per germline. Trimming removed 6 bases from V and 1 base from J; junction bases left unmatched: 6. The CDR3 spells CASTSPSGRNTGELFF. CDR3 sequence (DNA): TGTGCCAGCACCTCCCCTAGCGGGAGGAACACCGGGGAGCTGTTTTTT.

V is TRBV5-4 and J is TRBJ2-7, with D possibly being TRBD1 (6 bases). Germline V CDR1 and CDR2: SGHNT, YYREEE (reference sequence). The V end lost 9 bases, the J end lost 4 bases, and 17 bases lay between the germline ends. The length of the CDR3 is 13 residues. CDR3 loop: CATLDSSRYEQYF. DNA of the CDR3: TGTGCCACCCTGGACAGTTCAAGATACGAGCAGTACTTC.

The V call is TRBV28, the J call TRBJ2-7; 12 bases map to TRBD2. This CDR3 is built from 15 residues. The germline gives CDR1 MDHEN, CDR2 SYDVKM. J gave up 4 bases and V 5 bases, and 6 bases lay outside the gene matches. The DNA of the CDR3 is TGTGCCAGCAGTCGGCTAGCGGGAGGGCGGTACGAGCAGTACTTC. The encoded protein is CASSRLAGGRYEQYF.

The CDR3 bases are TGTGCCAGCAGCTCGAGTGGGTTAGCGGGAAATGAGCAGTTCTTC. It is translated as CASSSSGLAGNEQFF. The chain employs TRBV9 and TRBJ2-1; 8 bases are shared with TRBD2. CDR3 size: 15 residues. The V gene end was trimmed by 4 bases and the J gene end by 7 bases; junction bases not matched to a gene: 10. Germline CDR1 reads SGDLS; CDR2 reads YYNGEE. The full variable domain, its missing parts supplied by reference TRBV9 and TRBJ2-1, is DSGVTQTPKHLITATGQRVTLRCSPRSGDLSVYWYQQSLDQGLQFLIQYYNGEERAKGNILERFSAQQFPDLHSELNLSSLELGDSALYFCASSSSGLAGNEQFFGPGTRLTVL.

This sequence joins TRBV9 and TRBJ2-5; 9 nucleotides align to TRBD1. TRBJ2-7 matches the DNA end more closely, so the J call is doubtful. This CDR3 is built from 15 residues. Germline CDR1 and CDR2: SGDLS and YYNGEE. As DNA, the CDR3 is TGTGCCAGCAGCGTCGGGACAGGGACCCCCTACGAGCAGTACTTC. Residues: CASSVGTGTPYEQYF.

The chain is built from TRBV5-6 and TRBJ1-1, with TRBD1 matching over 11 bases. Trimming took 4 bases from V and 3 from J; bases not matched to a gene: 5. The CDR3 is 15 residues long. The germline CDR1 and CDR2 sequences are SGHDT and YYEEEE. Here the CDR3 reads CASSPGGQGDTEAFF. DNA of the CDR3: TGTGCCAGCAGCCCCGGGGGACAGGGGGACACTGAAGCTTTCTTT.

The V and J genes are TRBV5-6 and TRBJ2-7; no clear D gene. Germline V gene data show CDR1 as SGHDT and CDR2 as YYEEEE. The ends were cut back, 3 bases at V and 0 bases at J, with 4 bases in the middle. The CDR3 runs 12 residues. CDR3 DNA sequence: TGTGCCAGCAGCTCGAGCTCCTACGAGCAGTACTTC. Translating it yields CASSSSSYEQYF. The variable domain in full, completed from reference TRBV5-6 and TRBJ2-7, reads DAGVTQSPTHLIKTRGQQVTLRCSPKSGHDTVSWYQQALGQGPQFIFQYYEEEERQRGNFPDRFSGHQFPNYSSELNVNALLLGDSALYLCASSSSSYEQYFGPGTRLTVT.

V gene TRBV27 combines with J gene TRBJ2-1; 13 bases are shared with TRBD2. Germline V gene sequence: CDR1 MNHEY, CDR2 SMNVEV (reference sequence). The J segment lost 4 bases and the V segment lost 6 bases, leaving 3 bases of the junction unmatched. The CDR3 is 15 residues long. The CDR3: CASRRLAGGYNEQFF. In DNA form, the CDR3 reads TGTGCCAGCAGACGACTAGCGGGGGGTTACAATGAGCAGTTCTTC.

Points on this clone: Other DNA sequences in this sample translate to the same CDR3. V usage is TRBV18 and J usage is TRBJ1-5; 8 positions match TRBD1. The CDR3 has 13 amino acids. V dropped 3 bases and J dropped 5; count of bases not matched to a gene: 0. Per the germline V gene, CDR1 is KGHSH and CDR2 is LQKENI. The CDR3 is CASSPTGDQPQHF. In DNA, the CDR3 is TGTGCCAGCTCACCGACAGGGGATCAGCCCCAGCATTTT.

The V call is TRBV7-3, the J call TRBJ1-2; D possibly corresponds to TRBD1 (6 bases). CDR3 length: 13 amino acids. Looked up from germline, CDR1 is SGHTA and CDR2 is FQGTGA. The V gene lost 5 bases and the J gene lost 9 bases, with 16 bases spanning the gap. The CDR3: CASSNGGAESYTF. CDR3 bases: TGTGCCAGCAGCAACGGGGGGGCCGAGAGCTACACCTTC.

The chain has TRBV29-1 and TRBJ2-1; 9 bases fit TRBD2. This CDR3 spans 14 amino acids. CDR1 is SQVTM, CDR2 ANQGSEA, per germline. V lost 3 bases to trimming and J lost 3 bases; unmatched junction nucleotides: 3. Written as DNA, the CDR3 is TGCAGCGTTGATACTAGCGGGTTCTACAATGAGCAGTTCTTC. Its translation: CSVDTSGFYNEQFF.

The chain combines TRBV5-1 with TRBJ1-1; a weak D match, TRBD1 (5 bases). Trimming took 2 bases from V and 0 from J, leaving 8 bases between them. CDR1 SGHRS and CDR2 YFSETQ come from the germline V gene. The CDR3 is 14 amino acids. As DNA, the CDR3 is TGCGCCAGCAGCTTCGCAGGGCTGAACACTGAAGCTTTCTTT. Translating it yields CASSFAGLNTEAFF.

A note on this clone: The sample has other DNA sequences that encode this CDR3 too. The CDR3 DNA sequence: TGTGCCAGCAGTTTCAGGGGAGAGACCCAGTACTTC. It encodes CASSFRGETQYF. V gene TRBV27 combines with J gene TRBJ2-5; D is possibly TRBD1 (6 bases). The germline V gene has CDR1 MNHEY and CDR2 SMNVEV (reference sequence). V lost 3 bases and J 4 bases, leaving 6 bases between the germline ends. The CDR3 contains 12 residues.

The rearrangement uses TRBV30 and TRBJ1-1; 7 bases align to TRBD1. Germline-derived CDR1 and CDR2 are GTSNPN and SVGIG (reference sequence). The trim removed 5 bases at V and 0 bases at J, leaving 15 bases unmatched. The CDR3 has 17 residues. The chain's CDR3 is CAWSKGQTIDLNTEAFF. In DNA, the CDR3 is TGTGCCTGGTCTAAGGGACAGACGATCGACCTGAACACTGAAGCTTTCTTT.

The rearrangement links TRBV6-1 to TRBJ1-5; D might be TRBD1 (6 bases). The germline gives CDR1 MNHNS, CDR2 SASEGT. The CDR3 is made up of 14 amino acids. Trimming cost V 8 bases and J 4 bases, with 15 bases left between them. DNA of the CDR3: TGTGCCAGCCTTAAGGGGGAAGGTAATCAGCCCCAGCATTTT. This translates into CASLKGEGNQPQHF.

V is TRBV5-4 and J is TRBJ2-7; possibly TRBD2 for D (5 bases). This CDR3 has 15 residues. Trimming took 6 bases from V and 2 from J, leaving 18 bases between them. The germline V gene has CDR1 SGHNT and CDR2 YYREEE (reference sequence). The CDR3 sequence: CASTSRRSGTYEQYF. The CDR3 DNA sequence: TGTGCCAGCACCTCCCGGCGGAGCGGAACCTACGAGCAGTACTTC. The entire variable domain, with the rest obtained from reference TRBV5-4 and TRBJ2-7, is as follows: ETGVTQSPTHLIKTRGQQVTLRCSSQSGHNTVSWYQQALGQGPQFIFQYYREEENGRGNFPPRFSGLQFPNYSSELNVNALELDDSALYLCASTSRRSGTYEQYFGPGTRLTVT.